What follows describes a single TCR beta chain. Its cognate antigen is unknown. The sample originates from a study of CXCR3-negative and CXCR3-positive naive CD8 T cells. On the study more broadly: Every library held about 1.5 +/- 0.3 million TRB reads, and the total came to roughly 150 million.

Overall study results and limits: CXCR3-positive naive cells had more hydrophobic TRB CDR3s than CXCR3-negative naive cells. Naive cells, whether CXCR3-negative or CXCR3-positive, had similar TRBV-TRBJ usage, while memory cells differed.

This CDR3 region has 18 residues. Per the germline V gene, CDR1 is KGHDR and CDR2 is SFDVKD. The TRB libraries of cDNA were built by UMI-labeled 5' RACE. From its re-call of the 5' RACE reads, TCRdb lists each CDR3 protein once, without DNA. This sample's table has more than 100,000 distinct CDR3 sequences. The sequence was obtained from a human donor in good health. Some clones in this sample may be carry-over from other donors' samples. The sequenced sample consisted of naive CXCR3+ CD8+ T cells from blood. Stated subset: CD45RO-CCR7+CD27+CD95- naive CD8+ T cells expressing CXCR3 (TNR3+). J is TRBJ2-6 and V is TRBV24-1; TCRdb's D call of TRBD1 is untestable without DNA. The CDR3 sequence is CATRAGVQVMYGANVLTF.